This T cell receptor beta chain was recorded in a study of T cell responses to AZD1222 COVID-19 vaccine. This CDR3 spans 16 amino acids. V lost 2 bases and J 2 bases, leaving 15 bases between the germline ends. The data were produced by immunoSEQ multiplex PCR, yet TCRdb's version contains in-frame clones alone and is incomplete. The table has about 110,000 clones, 89% seen once. The receptor comes from an adult in good health. The specimen comprised peripheral blood, sampled on day 0 of MenACWY control vaccination. The chain joins TRBV23-1 to TRBJ2-5, with D tentatively TRBD2 (5 bases). TRBV23-1 is noted as an ORF with a role that remains uncertain. The CDR3 region is CASSQPRGAVQETQYF. The CDR3 DNA reads as TGCGCCAGCAGTCAACCACGGGGAGCGGTACAAGAGACCCAGTACTTC.